These T cell receptor beta chains were read from a single sample in a study of T-cell reconstitution after alpha-beta-depleted transplantation in children. TCRdb re-derived calls from the PCR reads in MiXCR, one entry per CDR3 protein. This table holds 200,000 to 300,000 distinct CDR3 sequences, about 12% found once. Sequenced material: PBMCs from the stem cell graft donor, taken from the stem cell graft. The receptors shown here come from a human donor who donated a stem cell graft to a child with acute lymphoblastic leukemia. The CDR3 runs from the conserved cysteine through the conserved F or W. Size is omitted from some rows. Given values are once, few, many or a class for expanded clones.

v_gene	len	abundance	j_gene	CDR3aa
TRBV5-1	15	many	TRBJ1-5	CASSLALGSNQPQHF
TRBV19	14	.	TRBJ1-1	CASSIQGRNTEAFF
TRBV19	14	.	TRBJ2-7	CASSMTGVSYEQYF
TRBV29-1	12	many	TRBJ2-5	CSVAGTVETQYF
TRBV18	15	many	TRBJ1-5	CASSPPGALNQPQHF
TRBV7-9	15	.	TRBJ1-2	CASTNGTYRVDGYTF
TRBV18	12	few	TRBJ2-7	CASSRGGDEQYF
TRBV6-2/TRBV6-3	15	.	TRBJ2-7	CASSPILQASYEQYF
TRBV12-3/TRBV12-4	16	many	TRBJ2-1	CASSNPSGGAYNEQFF
TRBV28	13	many	TRBJ2-7	CASRPQGNHEQYF
TRBV10-2	14	few	TRBJ2-3	CASIRGDLPDTQYF
TRBV6-5	15	.	TRBJ1-6	CASSYSAGAKSPLHF
TRBV6-2/TRBV6-3	17	many	TRBJ2-3	CASSYSFVGARTDTQYF
TRBV20-1	16	many	TRBJ2-7	CSAPASGTEKFYEQYF
TRBV11-2	14	many	TRBJ2-3	CASSLGNPTDTQYF
TRBV5-5	15	many	TRBJ2-3	CASSFLDGSADTQYF
TRBV5-1	14	many	TRBJ2-2	CASSFGGYTGELFF
TRBV10-1	13	.	TRBJ1-1	CASQHGRNTEAFF
TRBV7-9	13	many	TRBJ2-3	CASSLGTTDTQYF
TRBV12-3/TRBV12-4	16	many	TRBJ2-1	CASSLVLQSSYNEQFF
TRBV29-1	13	many	TRBJ2-7	CSGGFSGRYEQYF
TRBV6-1	13	.	TRBJ2-7	CASSLRQQYEQYF
TRBV11-2	13	few	TRBJ1-1	CASSSSPVTEAFF
TRBV9	14	many	TRBJ1-3	CASSATGDGNTIYF
TRBV5-1	16	many	TRBJ2-1	CASSRGLAVSYNEQFF
TRBV6-5	12	many	TRBJ2-3	CASRFGRNTQYF
TRBV4-2	17	few	TRBJ2-5	CASSQEGGGVGEETQYF
TRBV6-1	14	many	TRBJ1-1	CASSGLAGNTEAFF
TRBV19	14	.	TRBJ2-7	CVSSIRDSGYEQYF
TRBV28	13	many	TRBJ1-1	CASSRPGGTEAFF
TRBV7-9	12	few	TRBJ2-1	CASSQISGGKFF
TRBV11-2	19	.	TRBJ2-2	CASSLVPLLAGSNTGELFF
TRBV7-9	16	many	TRBJ1-1	CASSLEFRGGITEAFF
TRBV12-3/TRBV12-4	12	many	TRBJ1-4	CASSPTSVKLFF
TRBV20-1	15	.	TRBJ2-1	CSAEQTSGIYNEQFF
TRBV12-3/TRBV12-4	14	many	TRBJ2-7	CASKSGFSSYEQYF